The 15 T cell receptor beta chains below all came from one sample that was sequenced in a study of T cell clonotyping in hematopoietic cell transplantation. Some clones are missing from TCRdb's copy, which holds only in-frame ones; the method was immunoSEQ multiplex PCR. Of fewer than 50,000 clones listed, 80% to 90% are singletons. Time point given: recipient sample about 28 days before transplant, after cytoreduction. The sequenced sample was peripheral blood mononuclear cells, obtained before stem cell transplant. The receptors come from a man in his 60s with biphenotypic leukemia. Some clones in this sample may be carry-over from other donors' samples.

The chain couples TRBV5-1 to TRBJ1-2, with D hard to call. This CDR3 spans 15 amino acids. The ends were cut back, 1 base at V and 4 bases at J, with 14 bases in the middle. Germline lookup yields CDR1 SGHRS and CDR2 YFSETQ. CDR3 residues: CASSLSRTKGYGYTF. DNA of the CDR3: TGCGCCAGCAGCTTGTCCAGGACTAAGGGCTATGGCTACACCTTC. Looking up the rest from reference TRBV5-1 and TRBJ1-2 gives the full variable domain: KAGVTQTPRYLIKTRGQQVTLSCSPISGHRSVSWYQQTPGQGLQFLFEYFSETQRNKGNFPGRFSGRQFSNSRSEMNVSTLELGDSALYLCASSLSRTKGYGYTFGSGTRLTVV.

The chain is built from TRBV2 and TRBJ2-7, with D perhaps TRBD1 (5 bases). There are 14 residues in the CDR3. Between the trimmed V and J ends, which lost 1 base and 10 bases, there was a span of 17 bases. Germline assignment: CDR1 SNHLY and CDR2 FYNNEI. For the CDR3, the DNA is TGTGCCAGCAGTGAAGGGGCAGGGTTTAAGGTCCAGTACTTC. Residues: CASSEGAGFKVQYF.

The chain is built from TRBV6-6 and TRBJ2-1; D is possibly TRBD1 (5 bases). V was pared by 8 bases and J by 0 bases, with 8 bases between. Germline loops: CDR1 MNHNY, CDR2 SVGAGI (reference sequence). The CDR3 consists of 13 residues. CDR3 nucleotides: TGTGCCAGCGGGGCCAGCTCCTACAATGAGCAGTTCTTC. Amino acid sequence: CASGASSYNEQFF.

This chain uses TRBV18 with TRBJ1-1; no clear D. The CDR3 has 14 amino acids. CDR1 and CDR2 (germline): KGHSH, LQKENI. Between the trimmed V and J ends, which lost 2 bases and 3 bases, there was a span of 10 bases. The chain's CDR3 is CASSPTLVDTEAFF. The CDR3 coding sequence is TGTGCCAGCTCACCAACCTTGGTGGACACTGAAGCTTTCTTT.

The rearrangement uses TRBV28 and TRBJ1-2; TRBD1 is a possible D gene (6 bases). The germline V gene has CDR1 MDHEN and CDR2 SYDVKM. The V end was cut by 4 bases, the J end by 4 bases, with 13 bases between. The CDR3 consists of 14 residues. The CDR3 DNA is TGTGCCAGCAGTTGGGCAGGGGATATCTATGGCTACACCTTC. Residues: CASSWAGDIYGYTF.

The V call is TRBV7-9, the J call TRBJ2-5; D is possibly TRBD1 (6 bases). In germline, CDR1 is SEHNR, CDR2 FQNEAQ (reference sequence). The CDR3 covers 15 residues. The V end was cut by 5 bases, the J end by 1 base, with 14 bases between. CDR3 in amino acids: CASSVRDNFQETQYF. CDR3 DNA: TGTGCCAGCAGCGTACGGGACAACTTCCAAGAGACCCAGTACTTC.

This chain joins TRBV7-9 and TRBJ2-5; D remains ambiguous. V lost 1 base to trimming and J lost 9 bases, with 15 bases between them. In germline, CDR1 is SEHNR, CDR2 FQNEAQ (reference sequence). The CDR3 runs to 14 residues. This CDR3 is CASSLVLGKRPQYF. As DNA, the CDR3 is TGTGCCAGCAGCTTAGTTTTGGGGAAGAGACCCCAGTACTTC.

This chain links TRBV28 with TRBJ1-5; 9 bases line up with TRBD1. After removal of 2 bases from V and 5 bases from J, the junction contained 1 base not matched to a gene. The germline gives CDR1 MDHEN, CDR2 SYDVKM. CDR3 length equals 14 residues. The chain's CDR3 is CASSLTGGDQPQHF. CDR3 nucleotides: TGTGCCAGCAGTTTAACAGGGGGCGATCAGCCCCAGCATTTT. Full variable domain (missing parts from reference TRBV28 and TRBJ1-5): DVKVTQSSRYLVKRTGEKVFLECVQDMDHENMFWYRQDPGLGLRLIYFSYDVKMKEKGDIPEGYSVSREKKERFSLILESASTNQTSMYLCASSLTGGDQPQHFGDGTRLSIL.

The sample holds one count of this clone. This rearrangement joins TRBV27 to TRBJ2-7; possibly TRBD1 or TRBD2 for D (5 bases each). This CDR3 has 15 amino acids. Germline CDR1 is MNHEY and CDR2 is SMNVEV (reference sequence). V gave up 10 bases and J gave up 0 bases, with 19 bases separating them. CDR3 DNA sequence: TGTGCCACCCATCGGTCGGGACGGAGCTCCTACGAGCAGTACTTC. Its translation: CATHRSGRSSYEQYF.

This chain uses TRBV7-2 with TRBJ1-5; 7 bases match TRBD1. After removal of 5 bases from V and 6 bases from J, the junction contained 10 bases not matched to a gene. CDR3 length: 15 amino acids. Germline CDR1 is SGHTA and CDR2 is FQGNSA. The DNA of the CDR3 is TGTGCCAGCAGCATAGACAGGGCCTCGGGTCAGCCCCAGCATTTT. This gives the protein CASSIDRASGQPQHF.

This chain links TRBV7-2 with TRBJ1-2; possible D gene TRBD1, 6 bases. The ends were cut back, 1 base at V and 1 base at J, with 10 bases in the middle. CDR1 and CDR2 from the germline V gene are SGHTA and FQGNSA. This CDR3 is 15 amino acids long. CDR3: CASSLGQGLNYGYTF. The CDR3, as DNA: TGTGCCAGCAGCTTAGGTCAGGGGCTTAACTATGGCTACACCTTC.

The chain employs TRBV19 and TRBJ2-7; no reliable D call. There are 15 residues in the CDR3. Trimming removed 0 bases at V and 4 bases at J, with 13 bases between. Germline CDR1 reads LNHDA; CDR2 reads SQIVND (reference sequence). The CDR3 here is CASSIDLGRLYEQYF. CDR3 bases: TGTGCCAGTAGTATAGATTTAGGGCGATTATACGAGCAGTACTTC.

V gene TRBV2 combines with J gene TRBJ2-7, with TRBD2 matching over 7 bases. Germline values: CDR1 SNHLY, CDR2 FYNNEI. Trimming took 4 bases from V and 5 from J; bases not matched to a gene: 11. The CDR3 runs to 15 residues. The DNA for the CDR3 is TGTGCCAGCAGTGCAGACCGTGGGGCGGGAGACGAGCAGTACTTC. Encoded protein: CASSADRGAGDEQYF.

This chain links TRBV30 with TRBJ2-7, with D maybe TRBD1 (6 bases). The germline CDR1 and CDR2 sequences are GTSNPN and SVGIG (reference sequence). The germline V and J ends were trimmed by 1 base and 4 bases, with 14 bases remaining between them. The CDR3 is 14 amino acids. The CDR3 region is CAWSEGTLNYEQYF. The CDR3 nucleotides read TGTGCCTGGAGTGAAGGGACACTCAATTACGAGCAGTACTTC. Together with reference TRBV30 and TRBJ2-7, the CDR3 gives the full variable domain: SQTIHQWPATLVQPVGSPLSLECTVEGTSNPNLYWYRQAAGRGLQLLFYSVGIGQISSEVPQNLSASRPQDRQFILSSKKLLLSDSGFYLCAWSEGTLNYEQYFGPGTRLTVT.

The rearrangement joins TRBV29-1 to TRBJ1-1, with a weak D call TRBD1 (6 bases). Trimming left V 6 bases short and J 6 bases short, with 20 bases between. The CDR3 consists of 14 residues. The germline V gene encodes CDR1 SQVTM and CDR2 ANQGSEA. The CDR3 loop reads CSVSPGTRGSEAFF. The CDR3 region has the DNA TGCAGCGTGTCTCCCGGGACCAGGGGTTCTGAAGCTTTCTTT.